This entry features one T cell receptor (beta chain) sequence. This sample is part of a study of T cell changes during pregnancy in multiple sclerosis. Profiled with immunoSEQ multiplex PCR; TCRdb holds only in-frame clones, not every one. The sample holds about 59,000 clones, 90% to 95% seen once. V lost 4 bases and J 7 bases, leaving 14 bases between the germline ends. The CDR3 has 14 amino acids. Looked up from germline, CDR1 is LGHNA and CDR2 is YNFKEQ. This TCR came from a female donor with multiple sclerosis, enrolled in a pregnancy study. The chain has TRBV4-2 and TRBJ2-1, with D possibly matching TRBD2 (6 bases). Sequenced material: CD8+ T cells from peripheral blood mononuclear cells, taken after pregnancy. CDR3 protein: CASSPRPGVNEQFF. CDR3 DNA sequence: TGTGCCAGCAGCCCCCGTCCGGGGGTAAATGAGCAGTTCTTC.